What follows are 5 T cell receptor beta chains derived from one specimen sequenced in a study of cytomegalovirus exposure and HLA in healthy donors. This PCR relied on a set of 60 Vbeta primers and 13 Jbeta primers. Profiled with immunoSEQ multiplex PCR; TCRdb holds only in-frame clones, not every one. This sample has some 150,000 clones, with more than 65% found just once. The sample taken for sequencing was PBMCs. The receptor source for this set is a woman aged 45-65 years in good health and CMV-seronegative.

This clone was seen only once. This rearrangement joins TRBV4-1 to TRBJ1-5, with no clear D. Germline V lookup: CDR1 MGHRA, CDR2 YSYEKL. V lost 1 base and J 9 bases, leaving 28 bases between the germline ends. The CDR3 extends over 19 amino acids. This CDR3 reads CASSQVKAAISPSGSPQHF. The CDR3 DNA sequence: TGCGCCAGCAGCCAAGTAAAGGCGGCAATCAGCCCCAGCGGGTCGCCCCAGCATTTT.

V usage is TRBV6-5 and J usage is TRBJ2-1; D is perhaps TRBD2 (6 bases). The CDR3 totals 15 residues. Per germline, CDR1 MNHEY and CDR2 SVGAGI. V dropped 2 bases and J dropped 4 bases, with 12 bases sitting between them. CDR3 in amino acids: CASSYVSGPYNEQFF. The CDR3 DNA sequence: TGTGCCAGCAGTTACGTGAGCGGGCCTTACAATGAGCAGTTCTTC.

This chain links TRBV7-8 with TRBJ1-2; 9 bases match TRBD1. Trimming at V came to 5 bases and at J to 5 bases, leaving 12 bases not matched to a gene. This CDR3 contains 16 residues. The germline gives CDR1 SGHVS, CDR2 FQNEAQ. DNA of the CDR3: TGTGCCAGCAGCCGGGGAGGGGTTGGACAGGGGTATGGCTACACCTTC. This translates into CASSRGGVGQGYGYTF.

The V gene is TRBV7-2, the J gene TRBJ1-2, with 7 bases identical to TRBD1. V trimming: 4 bases; J trimming: 4 bases; junction bases outside the gene matches: 6. This CDR3 region has 14 residues. Germline values: CDR1 SGHTA, CDR2 FQGNSA. The CDR3 region is CASSSNRGGYGYTF. CDR3 bases: TGTGCCAGCAGCTCAAACAGGGGTGGCTATGGCTACACCTTC.

The chain is built from TRBV4-2 and TRBJ1-1; D may be TRBD1 (5 bases). V shed 0 bases and J shed 6 bases, with 8 bases lying between them. The length of the CDR3 is 13 residues. Germline V CDR1 and CDR2: LGHNA, YNFKEQ. This CDR3 reads CASSQEWGAEAFF. DNA for the CDR3: TGTGCCAGCAGCCAAGAGTGGGGCGCTGAAGCTTTCTTT.